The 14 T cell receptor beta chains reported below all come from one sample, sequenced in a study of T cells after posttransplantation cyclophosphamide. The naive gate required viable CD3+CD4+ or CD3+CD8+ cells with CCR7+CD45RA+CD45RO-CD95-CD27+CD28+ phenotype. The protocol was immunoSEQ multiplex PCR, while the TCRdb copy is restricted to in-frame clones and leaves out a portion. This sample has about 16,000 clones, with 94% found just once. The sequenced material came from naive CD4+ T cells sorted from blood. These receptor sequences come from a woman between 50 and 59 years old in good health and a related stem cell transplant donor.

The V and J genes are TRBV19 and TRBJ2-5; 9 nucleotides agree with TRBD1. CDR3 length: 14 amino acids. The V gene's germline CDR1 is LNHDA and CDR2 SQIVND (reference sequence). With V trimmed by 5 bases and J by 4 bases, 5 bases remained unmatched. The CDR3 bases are TGTGCCAGTAGTTACAGGGGGCAGGGAGAGACCCAGTACTTC. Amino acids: CASSYRGQGETQYF. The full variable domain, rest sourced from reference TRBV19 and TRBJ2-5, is DGGITQSPKYLFRKEGQNVTLSCEQNLNHDAMYWYRQDPGQGLRLIYYSQIVNDFQKGDIAEGYSVSREKKESFPLTVTSAQKNPTAFYLCASSYRGQGETQYFGPGTRLLVL.

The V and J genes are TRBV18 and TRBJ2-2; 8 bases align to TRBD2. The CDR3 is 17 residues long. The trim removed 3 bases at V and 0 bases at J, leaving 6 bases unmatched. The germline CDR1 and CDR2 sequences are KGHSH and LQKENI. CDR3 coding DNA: TGTGCCAGCTCACCGACTCTAGCGGGCCCGAACACCGGGGAGCTGTTTTTT. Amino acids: CASSPTLAGPNTGELFF. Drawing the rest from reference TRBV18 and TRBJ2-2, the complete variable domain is NAGVMQNPRHLVRRRGQEARLRCSPMKGHSHVYWYRQLPEEGLKFMVYLQKENIIDESGMPKERFSAEFPKEGPSILRIQQVVRGDSAAYFCASSPTLAGPNTGELFFGEGSRLTVL.

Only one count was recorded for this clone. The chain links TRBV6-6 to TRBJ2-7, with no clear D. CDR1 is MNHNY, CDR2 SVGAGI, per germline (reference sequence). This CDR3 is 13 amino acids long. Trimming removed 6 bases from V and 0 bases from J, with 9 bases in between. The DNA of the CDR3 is TGTGCCAGCAGCCGAACGCGCTCCTACGAGCAGTACTTC. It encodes CASSRTRSYEQYF.

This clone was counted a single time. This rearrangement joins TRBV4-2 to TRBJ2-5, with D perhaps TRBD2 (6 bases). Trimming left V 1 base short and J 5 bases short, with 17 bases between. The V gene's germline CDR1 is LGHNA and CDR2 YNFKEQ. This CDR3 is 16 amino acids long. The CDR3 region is CASSQGAPWDSETQYF. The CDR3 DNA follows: TGTGCCAGCAGCCAAGGAGCCCCTTGGGACTCCGAGACCCAGTACTTC.

In DNA, the CDR3 is TGTGCCAGCAGCTTGGCCGCGGCAGGGGCCTATGGCTACACCTTC. Translated, it gives CASSLAAAGAYGYTF. The chain has TRBV5-8 and TRBJ1-2, with a weak D call TRBD1 (6 bases). CDR1 is SGHTS and CDR2 is YDEGEE in the germline V gene. The CDR3 is 15 residues long. Trimming removed 0 bases at V and 4 bases at J, with 13 bases between. The full variable domain, in which reference TRBV5-8 and TRBJ1-2 provide the parts outside the CDR3, is EAGVTQSPTHLIKTRGQQATLRCSPISGHTSVYWYQQALGLGLQFLLWYDEGEERNRGNFPPRFSGRQFPNYSSELNVNALELEDSALYLCASSLAAAGAYGYTFGSGTRLTVV.

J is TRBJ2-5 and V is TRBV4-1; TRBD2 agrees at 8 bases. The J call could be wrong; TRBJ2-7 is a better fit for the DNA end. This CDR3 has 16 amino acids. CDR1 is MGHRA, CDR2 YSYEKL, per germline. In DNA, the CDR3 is TGCGCCAGCAGCCAGGGACTATTCGGGGGGGCGCCCGAGCAGTACTTC. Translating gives CASSQGLFGGAPEQYF.

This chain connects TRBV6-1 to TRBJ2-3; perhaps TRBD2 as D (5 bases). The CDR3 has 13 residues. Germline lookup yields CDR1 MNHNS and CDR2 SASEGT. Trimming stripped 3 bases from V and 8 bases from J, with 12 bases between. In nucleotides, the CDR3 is TGTGCCAGCAGTGACGGGGAGCACGGTACGCAGTATTTT. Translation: CASSDGEHGTQYF.

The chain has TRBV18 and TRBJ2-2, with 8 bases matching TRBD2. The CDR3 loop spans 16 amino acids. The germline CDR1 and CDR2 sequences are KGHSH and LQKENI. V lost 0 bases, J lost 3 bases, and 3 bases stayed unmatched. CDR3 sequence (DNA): TGTGCCAGCTCACCACCAACGGGGGGGCACACCGGGGAGCTGTTTTTT. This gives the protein CASSPPTGGHTGELFF.

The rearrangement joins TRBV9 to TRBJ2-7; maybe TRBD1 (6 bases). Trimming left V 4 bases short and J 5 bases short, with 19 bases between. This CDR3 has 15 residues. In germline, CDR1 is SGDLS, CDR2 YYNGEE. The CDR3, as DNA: TGTGCCAGCAGCCCGAGACCGGGACAAACGGACGAGCAGTACTTC. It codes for CASSPRPGQTDEQYF.

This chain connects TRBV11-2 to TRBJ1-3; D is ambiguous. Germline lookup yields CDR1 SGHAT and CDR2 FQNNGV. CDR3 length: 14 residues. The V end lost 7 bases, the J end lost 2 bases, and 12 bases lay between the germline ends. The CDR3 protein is CASTVSIPGNTIYF. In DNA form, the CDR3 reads TGTGCCAGCACCGTTAGCATACCTGGAAACACCATATATTTT.

The CDR3 DNA reads as TGTGCCAGCAGTGTAGACAGGGCTTCCCCTCAGCAGTACTTC. This gives the protein CASSVDRASPQQYF. The chain links TRBV6-1 to TRBJ2-7; TRBD1 agrees at 7 bases. This CDR3 contains 14 residues. Germline assignment: CDR1 MNHNS and CDR2 SASEGT. Losses at the gene ends were 4 bases for V and 8 bases for J; bases not matched to a gene: 11.

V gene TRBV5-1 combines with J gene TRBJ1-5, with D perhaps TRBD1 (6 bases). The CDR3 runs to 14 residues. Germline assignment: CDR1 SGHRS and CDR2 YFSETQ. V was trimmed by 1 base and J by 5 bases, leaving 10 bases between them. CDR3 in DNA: TGCGCCAGCAGCTTGACAGGGACGGATCAGCCCCAGCATTTT. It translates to CASSLTGTDQPQHF.

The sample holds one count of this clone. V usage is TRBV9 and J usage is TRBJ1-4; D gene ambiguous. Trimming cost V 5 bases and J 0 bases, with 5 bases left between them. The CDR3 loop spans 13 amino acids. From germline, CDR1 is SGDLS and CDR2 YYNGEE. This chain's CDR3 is CASRRATNEKLFF. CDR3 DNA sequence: TGTGCCAGCAGGCGAGCAACTAATGAAAAACTGTTTTTT.

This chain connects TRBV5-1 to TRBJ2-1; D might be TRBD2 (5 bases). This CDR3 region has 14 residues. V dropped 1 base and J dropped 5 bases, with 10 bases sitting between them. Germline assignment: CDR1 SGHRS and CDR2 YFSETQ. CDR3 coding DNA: TGCGCCAGCAGCTTGCTAGCTAGGCACAATGAGCAGTTCTTC. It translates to CASSLLARHNEQFF.